These 20 T cell receptor beta chains share one sample of origin, sequenced in a study of shared clonotypes between healthy human individuals. Naive CD8 isolation took CD45RO-negative cells positively selected for CCR7 and excluded terminally differentiated effector memory CD45RA+ cells. TCRdb's copy holds only in-frame clones and misses some; the assay was immunoSEQ multiplex PCR. The repertoire includes 1.5 million to 2.5 million clones, roughly 95% of them detected once, and more than 0.9% sits in the top ten. The sequenced sample consisted of naive CD8+ T cells sorted from blood. Source of these receptors: a man aged 18 to 30 in good health.

The V and J genes are TRBV7-8 and TRBJ2-7; 12 nucleotides match TRBD2. Germline values: CDR1 SGHVS, CDR2 FQNEAQ. Trimming removed 4 bases from V and 6 bases from J; junction bases left unmatched: 13. The CDR3 spans 17 residues. The CDR3 region is CASSSRLAGVTLSEQYF. The CDR3, as DNA: TGTGCCAGCAGCTCCCGACTAGCGGGGGTCACTCTCAGCGAGCAGTACTTC.

The chain joins TRBV27 to TRBJ2-1; tentative D call: TRBD1 (6 bases). V dropped 5 bases and J dropped 8 bases, with 19 bases sitting between them. The CDR3 length is 15 residues. Germline CDR1 is MNHEY and CDR2 is SMNVEV (reference sequence). CDR3 sequence reads: CASSPSNTGLHEQFF. As DNA, the CDR3 is TGTGCCAGCAGTCCGTCAAATACAGGGCTCCATGAGCAGTTCTTC.

The gene calls are TRBV29-1 and TRBJ1-2, with unresolved D. The CDR3 loop spans 12 amino acids. Germline lookup yields CDR1 SQVTM and CDR2 ANQGSEA. Trimming removed 0 bases from V and 8 bases from J, with 10 bases in between. The CDR3 DNA reads TGCAGCGTTGAAGACTCAGGACCCGGCTACACCTTC. Residues: CSVEDSGPGYTF.

The rearrangement joins TRBV9 to TRBJ2-2, with D maybe TRBD1 (6 bases). Between the trimmed V and J ends, which lost 8 bases and 7 bases, there was a span of 15 bases. The CDR3 extends over 13 amino acids. Germline V gene sequence: CDR1 SGDLS, CDR2 YYNGEE. The CDR3, as DNA: TGTGCCAGTACGGACAGTATACACGGGGAGCTGTTTTTT. It encodes CASTDSIHGELFF. Full variable domain (rest looked up from reference TRBV9 and TRBJ2-2): DSGVTQTPKHLITATGQRVTLRCSPRSGDLSVYWYQQSLDQGLQFLIQYYNGEERAKGNILERFSAQQFPDLHSELNLSSLELGDSALYFCASTDSIHGELFFGEGSRLTVL.

CDR3 residues: CARAVGANTEAFF. DNA for the CDR3: TGTGCCAGAGCGGTAGGGGCGAACACTGAAGCTTTCTTT. The chain joins TRBV5-8 to TRBJ1-1; perhaps TRBD1 as D (5 bases). The V end lost 8 bases, the J end lost 1 base, and 12 bases lay between the germline ends. The CDR3 loop spans 13 amino acids. Germline CDR1 is SGHTS and CDR2 is YDEGEE.

The chain uses TRBV6-5 and TRBJ2-7; TRBD2 matches at 7 bases. With V trimmed by 4 bases and J by 1 base, 1 base remained unmatched. CDR1 MNHEY and CDR2 SVGAGI come from the germline V gene. CDR3 length equals 13 residues. The CDR3 sequence: CASSWGGSYEQYF. The CDR3 coding sequence is TGTGCCAGCAGTTGGGGGGGTTCCTACGAGCAGTACTTC.

This chain links TRBV4-3 with TRBJ2-1; a possible D gene is TRBD2 (6 bases). The V gene lost 2 bases and the J gene lost 3 bases, with 20 bases spanning the gap. This CDR3 comprises 18 residues. Germline lookup yields CDR1 LGHNA and CDR2 YSLEER. CDR3 region: CASSQRSPIAEIYNEQFF. As DNA, the CDR3 is TGCGCCAGCAGCCAACGGTCCCCGATAGCGGAGATCTACAATGAGCAGTTCTTC.

The chain carries TRBV19 and TRBJ1-1; D is uncertain. The germline gives CDR1 LNHDA, CDR2 SQIVND (reference sequence). V lost 1 base and J 0 bases, leaving 9 bases between the germline ends. The CDR3 has 15 amino acids. CDR3 DNA sequence: TGTGCCAGTAGTATAGCGGAGTACATGAACACTGAAGCTTTCTTT. Its translation: CASSIAEYMNTEAFF. Filled out from reference TRBV19 and TRBJ1-1, the complete variable domain reads DGGITQSPKYLFRKEGQNVTLSCEQNLNHDAMYWYRQDPGQGLRLIYYSQIVNDFQKGDIAEGYSVSREKKESFPLTVTSAQKNPTAFYLCASSIAEYMNTEAFFGQGTRLTVV.

The chain links TRBV7-9 to TRBJ2-7; 7 positions match TRBD1. Germline values: CDR1 SEHNR, CDR2 FQNEAQ (reference sequence). This CDR3 spans 14 amino acids. Unmatched junction bases numbered 11, after V lost 5 bases and J lost 7 bases. CDR3: CASSTGDRVWEQYF. CDR3 sequence (DNA): TGTGCCAGCAGCACAGGCGACAGGGTCTGGGAGCAGTACTTC.

V usage is TRBV19 and J usage is TRBJ1-1; no reliable D call. Germline-derived CDR1 and CDR2 are LNHDA and SQIVND (reference sequence). V lost 2 bases, J lost 4 bases, and 11 bases lay in between. The CDR3 contains 14 residues. For the CDR3, the DNA is TGTGCCAGTAGTATATGGAGGGAGGGCACTGAAGCTTTCTTT. Its translation is CASSIWREGTEAFF.

The chain is built from TRBV30 and TRBJ2-3; the D is unclear. This CDR3 contains 12 residues. Trimming removed 4 bases at V and 7 bases at J, with 12 bases between. Germline V gene sequence: CDR1 GTSNPN, CDR2 SVGIG (reference sequence). The CDR3 region is CAWTSFNNTQYF. The CDR3 DNA follows: TGTGCCTGGACTAGTTTTAACAATACGCAGTATTTT.

The V call is TRBV9, the J call TRBJ1-2, with D possibly matching TRBD1 (5 bases). The CDR3 sequence is 14 residues long. V lost 5 bases and J lost 6, with 17 bases in between. Germline V gives CDR1 SGDLS, CDR2 YYNGEE. CDR3 nucleotide sequence: TGTGCCAGCAGAGGTGATCAGGGACTCCATGGCTACACCTTC. This gives the protein CASRGDQGLHGYTF.

V and J are TRBV28 and TRBJ2-7, with D perhaps matching TRBD1 or TRBD2 (5 bases each). V was cut by 8 bases and J by 1 base, with 18 bases left in between. The CDR3 consists of 15 residues. Germline CDR1 and CDR2: MDHEN and SYDVKM. The CDR3 reads CASAPWGEGSYEQYF. Written as DNA, the CDR3 is TGTGCCAGCGCCCCATGGGGAGAGGGGTCCTACGAGCAGTACTTC.

This clone was seen a single time. This rearrangement joins TRBV7-9 to TRBJ2-7, with no clear D. Trimming shortened V by 5 bases and J by 5 bases, and 16 bases separated the two germline ends. Germline V lookup: CDR1 SEHNR, CDR2 FQNEAQ (reference sequence). The CDR3 runs to 14 residues. The CDR3 nucleotides are TGTGCCAGCAGCCCCCCGACACCCCCTAACGAGCAGTACTTC. Its protein is CASSPPTPPNEQYF.

V gene TRBV19 combines with J gene TRBJ2-3; 9 bases line up with TRBD2. The V gene's germline CDR1 is LNHDA and CDR2 SQIVND (reference sequence). Germline trimming cut 9 bases from V and 4 bases from J; bases unmatched to any gene: 8. The CDR3 extends over 14 amino acids. The CDR3 here is CASFGSGSPDTQYF. CDR3 coding DNA: TGTGCCAGCTTCGGTAGCGGGAGTCCAGATACGCAGTATTTT.

On this clone: Other DNA sequences in this sample translate to the same CDR3. The genes are TRBV5-4 and TRBJ2-7, with 10 positions matching TRBD2. Germline V gene sequence: CDR1 SGHNT, CDR2 YYREEE (reference sequence). Trimming removed 2 bases from V and 6 bases from J; junction bases left unmatched: 2. CDR3 size: 13 residues. This CDR3 reads CASSLAGGLEQYF. CDR3 sequence (DNA): TGTGCCAGCAGCTTAGCGGGAGGGCTCGAGCAGTACTTC.

The chain joins TRBV27 to TRBJ2-5; D is uncertain. There are 13 residues in the CDR3. Trimming shortened V by 0 bases and J by 5 bases, and 7 bases separated the two germline ends. From germline, CDR1 is MNHEY and CDR2 SMNVEV (reference sequence). The CDR3 DNA follows: TGTGCCAGCAGTTTATCAGGGTACGAGACCCAGTACTTC. Translating it yields CASSLSGYETQYF.

The rearrangement joins TRBV11-2 to TRBJ2-1; D is undetermined. CDR1 is SGHAT, CDR2 FQNNGV, per germline. The ends were cut back, 3 bases at V and 6 bases at J, with 9 bases in the middle. This CDR3 has 13 residues. The CDR3 nucleotides read TGTGCCAGCAGCTTGGGCCAGCCCAATGAGCAGTTCTTC. This gives the protein CASSLGQPNEQFF. The whole variable domain, filled in from reference TRBV11-2 and TRBJ2-1, reads EAGVAQSPRYKIIEKRQSVAFWCNPISGHATLYWYQQILGQGPKLLIQFQNNGVVDDSQLPKDRFSAERLKGVDSTLKIQPAKLEDSAVYLCASSLGQPNEQFFGPGTRLTVL.

This chain connects TRBV7-9 to TRBJ2-7; D gene uncertain. V gave up 3 bases and J gave up 3 bases, with 12 bases separating them. The CDR3 has 14 residues. Germline V gives CDR1 SEHNR, CDR2 FQNEAQ (reference sequence). CDR3 nucleotide sequence: TGTGCCAGCAGCTTTTTTGAAAAAGTCTACGAGCAGTACTTC. It yields the protein CASSFFEKVYEQYF.

The chain couples TRBV6-6 to TRBJ2-7; TRBD2 agrees at 10 bases. Trimming at V came to 8 bases and at J to 0 bases, leaving 7 bases not matched to a gene. The CDR3 covers 15 residues. CDR1 and CDR2 (germline): MNHNY, SVGAGI (reference sequence). CDR3 sequence (DNA): TGTGCCAGCGGACTAGCGGAGTGGCCCTCCTACGAGCAGTACTTC. Translating gives CASGLAEWPSYEQYF.